The 4 T cell receptor beta chains given below trace back to one sample, sequenced in a study of tumor-infiltrating lymphocytes in primary liver carcinoma. Co-extracting RNA and DNA was done with roughly 17-34 mg of unsorted bulk tissue as input. Synthesis of TCR beta cDNA was carried out from about 540 ng total RNA with a constant-region primer. ARM-PCR, slightly modified, supplied the TCR beta libraries through three nested multiplex PCR rounds. Primers for the first two PCR rounds were TRBV1-TRBV30 forward primers and a C-beta reverse primer (10 cycles per round). TCRdb recomputed calls from the multiplex PCR reads with MiXCR, one row per CDR3 protein. Here the sample spans around 50,000 distinct CDR3 sequences, 60% to 75% being singletons. Sequencing was performed on liver tumor tissue from sampling region 3. The subset denotes: tumor region T3, left-lateral pole. The receptors were gathered from a man aged 40-49 years with primary liver carcinoma and hepatitis B virus infection.

In the case of this clonotype: The junction and the germline gene differ at one end; a read error may be behind it. CDR3 protein: CAISPYGSVDTQCF. Written as DNA, the CDR3 is TGTGCCATCAGCCCTTACGGGAGCGTAGATACGCAGTGTTTT. This chain links TRBV10-3 with TRBJ2-3; D might be TRBD2 (6 bases). Germline V lookup: CDR1 ENHRY, CDR2 SYGVKD. The CDR3 runs 14 residues.

Points on this clonotype: The conserved phenylalanine or tryptophan normally closing the CDR3 is absent here, so this likely arose from a read error. The V call is TRBV11-2, the J call TRBJ2-1, with D uncertain. The CDR3 loop spans 13 amino acids. Looked up from germline, CDR1 is SGHAT and CDR2 is FQNNGV. Here the CDR3 reads CGSSLDDAYEQFY. The CDR3 coding sequence is TGTGGCAGCAGCTTAGATGATGCCTATGAGCAGTTCTAC.

As for this clonotype: At one boundary the junction diverges from the germline segment, which might be a read error. This chain joins TRBV6-5 and TRBJ2-7; 7 bases map to TRBD1. The CDR3 is made up of 14 amino acids. Per germline, CDR1 MNHEY and CDR2 SVGAGI. As DNA, the CDR3 is TGTACCAGCAGTTACAAGGGGGCCACCTACGAGCAGTACTTT. Amino acid sequence: CTSSYKGATYEQYF.

The V call is TRBV4-1, the J call TRBJ2-3; D may be TRBD2 (6 bases). In germline, CDR1 is MGHRA, CDR2 YSYEKL. Trimming removed 1 base from V and 6 bases from J, with 14 bases in between. This CDR3 contains 15 residues. CDR3 residues: CASSQAGTDGDTQYF. The CDR3 DNA sequence: TGCGCCAGCAGCCAAGCGGGGACTGATGGGGATACGCAGTATTTT.